Following are 15 T cell receptor beta chains from one sample sequenced in a study of T cell responses to AZD1222 COVID-19 vaccine (dated by TCRdb to 2020 to 2023). What this sample's time point label stands for: about 28 days (+/-7) after the second vaccine dose. Sample treatment or condition, as interpreted from the label and publication: meningococcal conjugate vaccine given as trial control. The method behind the library was the immunoSEQ multiplex PCR assay. This is the immuneACCESS table as TCRdb keeps it, with only in-frame sequences that have V and J called. A part of the clones is gone; compared with another copy, unresolved V genes explain less than half, and the rest is unexplained. The sample table records about 140,000 clones; 85% of these occur just once. The top ten clonotypes cover 6.5% to 8.5% of the sample. Here the sequenced sample was peripheral blood, taken 28 days after the second dose of the MenACWY control vaccine. These receptors were obtained from an adult who received the MenACWY meningococcal vaccine as a control.

This sequence joins TRBV19 and TRBJ1-2, with D tentatively TRBD1 (5 bases). Trimming took 7 bases from V and 3 from J, leaving 12 bases between them. Looked up from germline, CDR1 is LNHDA and CDR2 is SQIVND (reference sequence). This CDR3 comprises 13 residues. The CDR3 coding sequence is TGTGCCAGTACCATGGGGGGGTACTATGGCTACACCTTC. As protein: CASTMGGYYGYTF.

This chain links TRBV25-1 with TRBJ2-7; 7 bases are shared with TRBD2. Germline V gene sequence: CDR1 MGHDK, CDR2 SYGVNS. J gave up 1 base and V 2 bases, and 2 bases lay outside the gene matches. The CDR3 has 14 amino acids. The CDR3 loop reads CASSEGGGSYEQYF. CDR3 in DNA: TGTGCCAGCAGTGAAGGGGGGGGTTCCTACGAGCAGTACTTC.

The sample holds many counts of this clone. The rearrangement links TRBV5-4 to TRBJ2-1; TRBD2 aligns across 13 bases. The CDR3 covers 15 residues. Germline CDR1 SGHNT, CDR2 YYREEE (reference sequence). J gave up 9 bases and V 3 bases, and 6 bases lay outside the gene matches. The CDR3 bases are TGTGCCAGCAGCTCCTCGGGACTAGCGGGATCTGAGCAGTTCTTC. It is translated as CASSSSGLAGSEQFF.

The chain combines TRBV6-5 with TRBJ2-7; 9 bases agree with TRBD1. This CDR3 contains 15 residues. V lost 9 bases to trimming and J lost 3 bases; unmatched junction nucleotides: 12. Per the germline V gene, CDR1 is MNHEY and CDR2 is SVGAGI. CDR3 in DNA: TGTGCCAGTCAGGACAGGGGCCAAGTTAACTACGAGCAGTACTTC. It is translated as CASQDRGQVNYEQYF.

The chain carries TRBV29-1 and TRBJ2-3; D is possibly TRBD2 (5 bases). Looked up from germline, CDR1 is SQVTM and CDR2 is ANQGSEA. The CDR3 sequence is 11 residues long. Trimming removed 6 bases at V and 5 bases at J, with 9 bases between. The CDR3 loop is CSVVGLDTQYF. The CDR3 nucleotides are TGCAGCGTGGTCGGACTAGATACGCAGTATTTT.

V gene TRBV7-9 combines with J gene TRBJ1-5; the D is unclear. This CDR3 contains 12 residues. CDR1 and CDR2 (germline): SEHNR, FQNEAQ (reference sequence). Trimming removed 3 bases at V and 10 bases at J, with 10 bases between. The CDR3 region is CASSFGREPQHF. CDR3 in DNA: TGTGCCAGCAGCTTTGGGCGGGAACCCCAGCATTTT.

The chain is built from TRBV7-8 and TRBJ1-5; unclear D gene. The length of the CDR3 is 12 residues. The V end lost 4 bases, the J end lost 9 bases, and 10 bases lay between the germline ends. CDR1 is SGHVS and CDR2 is FQNEAQ in the germline V gene. CDR3 DNA: TGTGCCAGCAGCTCACACCCAGGGCCCCAGCATTTT. Translation gives CASSSHPGPQHF.

J is TRBJ2-1 and V is TRBV5-5; D may be TRBD2 (6 bases). The V gene's germline CDR1 is SGHKS and CDR2 YYEKEE (reference sequence). Trimming left V 4 bases short and J 7 bases short, with 9 bases between. CDR3 length: 12 residues. The CDR3 region is CASSPGVNEQFF. The CDR3 nucleotides read TGTGCCAGCAGCCCGGGGGTAAATGAGCAGTTCTTC.

The rearrangement links TRBV12-5 to TRBJ2-6; D gene ambiguous. Trimming removed 4 bases at V and 0 bases at J, with 7 bases between. CDR1 LGHNT and CDR2 FRNRAP come from the germline V gene. The CDR3 contains 15 residues. CDR3: CASGYGRSGANVLTF. CDR3 in DNA: TGTGCTAGTGGTTACGGCCGCTCTGGGGCCAACGTCCTGACTTTC.

The chain employs TRBV25-1 and TRBJ1-6; weak D call: TRBD1 (6 bases). The germline V gene encodes CDR1 MGHDK and CDR2 SYGVNS. This CDR3 contains 14 residues. Trimming took off 5 bases at V and 5 bases at J, with 10 bases between the two ends. CDR3: CASSTDRHNSPLHF. The CDR3 DNA is TGTGCCAGCAGTACTGACAGGCATAATTCACCCCTCCACTTT.

The chain couples TRBV3-1 (or the pseudogene TRBV3-2) to TRBJ1-2; D gene uncertain. The CDR3 extends over 13 amino acids. V shed 4 bases and J shed 5 bases, with 11 bases lying between them. The germline gives CDR1 LGHDT, CDR2 YNNKEL (reference sequence). The CDR3, as DNA: TGTGCCAGCAGCCCCTCAGGTTCATATGGCTACACCTTC. It specifies CASSPSGSYGYTF.

J is TRBJ1-4 and V is TRBV11-3; unclear D gene. Trimming shortened V by 6 bases and J by 7 bases, and 24 bases separated the two germline ends. This CDR3 region has 17 residues. Germline loops: CDR1 SGHNT, CDR2 YENEEA. The CDR3 DNA reads as TGTGCCAGCAGTCCAAAGATATCGCCCAACAACCTTGAAAAACTGTTTTTT. As protein: CASSPKISPNNLEKLFF.

The V call is TRBV4-3, the J call TRBJ1-5; 7 bases agree with TRBD1. With V trimmed by 4 bases and J by 7 bases, 4 bases remained unmatched. Germline assignment: CDR1 LGHNA and CDR2 YSLEER. The CDR3 is made up of 13 amino acids. The CDR3 region has the DNA TGCGCCAGCAGCCTTGACAGGGCGCAGCCCCAGCATTTT. It is translated as CASSLDRAQPQHF.

The chain employs TRBV28 and TRBJ1-5; 9 positions agree with TRBD1. V dropped 7 bases and J dropped 6; count of bases not matched to a gene: 10. Germline V gene sequence: CDR1 MDHEN, CDR2 SYDVKM. The CDR3 is made up of 15 amino acids. CDR3: CASIDGTGRIQPQHF. DNA for the CDR3: TGTGCCAGCATCGACGGGACAGGGCGAATTCAGCCCCAGCATTTT.

The J gene is TRBJ1-1, the V gene TRBV3-1 (or the pseudogene TRBV3-2), with D possibly TRBD1 on 5 matching bases. Trimming cost V 5 bases and J 0 bases, with 10 bases left between them. The CDR3 has 14 residues. Germline V gene data show CDR1 as LGHDT and CDR2 as YNNKEL (reference sequence). Written as DNA, the CDR3 is TGTGCCAGCAGCGCCAGGGACTTGAACACTGAAGCTTTCTTT. It translates to CASSARDLNTEAFF.